This T cell receptor (beta chain) appears in the sequencing data of a study of HIV-infected children after antiretroviral therapy interruption. Study background: Interruption group median age roughly 8.9 years; continuous group about 8 years.

RNA-based 3' RACE libraries used unique molecular identifiers. Each CDR3 protein gets one entry after TCRdb re-called the 3' RACE reads with MiXCR. The repertoire holds fewer than 100,000 distinct CDR3 sequences, approximately 6.9% seen once, with roughly 1.1% in the top ten. The CDR3 loop spans 12 amino acids. CDR1 SEHNR and CDR2 FQNEAQ come from the germline V gene (reference sequence). Trimming left V 2 bases short and J 7 bases short, with 6 bases between. Sample treatment: PENTA 11 planned treatment interruption arm or continuous ART arm. Naive CD4+ CD45RA+ CD45RO- T cells were FACS-sorted from thawed PBMCs. This clonotype occurred many times.

The source of this sequence is a pool of human donors with HIV. The genes are TRBV7-9 and TRBJ2-1; D is undetermined. This material consisted of CD45RA+ CD4+ T cells from PBMCs, pooled from several time points, taken from a donor given antiretroviral therapy, either interrupted or continuous. The subset here: naive CD4+ CD45RA+ CD45RO- T cells. CDR3 nucleotide sequence: TGTGCCAGCAGCTTAAAAGGGAATGAGCAGTTCTTC. Its translation is CASSLKGNEQFF.